The 6 T cell receptor beta chains below were found in one sample sequenced in a study of T cell responses to AZD1222 COVID-19 vaccine. Data came from immunoSEQ multiplex PCR; TCRdb stores just in-frame clones and leaves some out. The sample records 95,000 to 100,000 clones, around nine tenths being singletons. The sample in question was peripheral blood, obtained 28 days after the second AZD1222 dose. The receptor source for this set is an adult who received the AZD1222 COVID-19 vaccine.

The genes are TRBV18 and TRBJ2-2; D might be TRBD1 (6 bases). CDR1 KGHSH and CDR2 LQKENI come from the germline V gene. Trimming took off 3 bases at V and 2 bases at J, with 13 bases between the two ends. The CDR3 is 16 residues long. CDR3 in amino acids: CASSPRDIHNTGELFF. The DNA for the CDR3 is TGTGCCAGCTCACCCCGGGACATACATAACACCGGGGAGCTGTTTTTT.

This clone has only one observation. This chain links TRBV5-1 with TRBJ1-4, with 8 bases matching TRBD1. The CDR3 runs to 15 residues. J lost 8 bases, V lost 5 bases, and 11 bases had no gene match. CDR1 SGHRS and CDR2 YFSETQ come from the germline V gene. CDR3 coding DNA: TGCGCCAGCAGGCTCGACAGGGGCATCACCGAAAAACTGTTTTTT. Its protein is CASRLDRGITEKLFF.

This clone appeared once. The J gene is TRBJ2-2, the V gene TRBV3-1 (or the pseudogene TRBV3-2), with D hard to call. Germline V gives CDR1 LGHDT, CDR2 YNNKEL (reference sequence). The CDR3 runs to 14 residues. V was clipped by 5 bases and J by 3 bases, with 10 bases between them. CDR3 amino acids: CASSIRTHTGELFF. In DNA, the CDR3 is TGTGCCAGCAGCATCCGGACCCACACCGGGGAGCTGTTTTTT.

This chain joins TRBV5-1 and TRBJ2-3; D is possibly TRBD2 (5 bases). This CDR3 comprises 15 residues. Trimming took 2 bases from V and 0 from J, leaving 10 bases between them. Germline V gene lookup returns CDR1 SGHRS and CDR2 YFSETQ. DNA of the CDR3: TGCGCCAGCAGCTTAATTCGGGGTAGCACAGATACGCAGTATTTT. This gives the protein CASSLIRGSTDTQYF.

The chain uses TRBV27 and TRBJ1-1, with 9 bases fitting TRBD1. Trimming at V came to 4 bases and at J to 3 bases, leaving 3 bases not matched to a gene. The CDR3 runs to 14 residues. Germline CDR1 and CDR2: MNHEY and SMNVEV (reference sequence). Here the CDR3 DNA reads TGTGCCAGCAGTTCGACAGGGGGGTACACTGAAGCTTTCTTT. It yields the protein CASSSTGGYTEAFF.

This rearrangement joins TRBV9 to TRBJ2-1, with a weak D call TRBD1 (7 bases). The CDR3 spans 15 residues. Germline V CDR1 and CDR2: SGDLS, YYNGEE. V was cut by 3 bases and J by 7 bases, with 17 bases left in between. This CDR3 reads CASSAPSRGRNEQFF. The CDR3 nucleotides read TGTGCCAGCAGCGCCCCGTCCAGGGGGAGGAATGAGCAGTTCTTC.